The source of this T cell receptor beta chain is a study of CD8+CD57+ T cells in acquired aplastic anemia. Turning to the study itself: When averaged, DNA from sorted CD4+ and CD8+ cells came to 3.2 ug. For CD4+ cells, healthy donors had an average of about 10.8 million reads. General observations from the study: Patients and controls had in common twenty-nine CD8+ CDR3 sequences.

The CDR3 spans 12 residues. Trimming left V 5 bases short and J 7 bases short, with 9 bases between. In regard to this clonotype: The antigen remains undetermined.

Investigators profiled TCR beta VDJ and CDR3 from genomic DNA template. MiXCR, applied by TCRdb to the reads, yields one record per CDR3 protein. There are roughly 40,000 distinct CDR3 sequences in the sample; about 70% occur only once, and more than 20% lies in the top ten. The chain uses TRBV12-3 or TRBV12-4 and TRBJ1-5; D is unresolved. The sequenced sample consisted of sorted CD4+, CD8+, or CD8+CD57+ T cells (not recorded which) from PBMCs. The TCR originated in a human donor in good health, serving as a control. The CDR3 nucleotides are TGTGCCAGCAGTGCACACAACCAGCCCCAGCATTTT. Translation: CASSAHNQPQHF.